The source of this T cell receptor (beta chain) is a study of T cells in Graves' hyperthyroidism and ophthalmopathy (dated by TCRdb to the late 2010s). Broadly, across the study: Peripheral blood was sampled at the time of initial diagnosis, prior to any treatment. A discovery cohort of about 96 patients, roughly 43 with Graves' ophthalmopathy and about 60 with stable Graves' hyperthyroidism, was used to find distinguishing TCR V-J signatures. Whether ophthalmopathy could be predicted prospectively was tested in an independent validation cohort made up of 18 to 20 hyperthyroidism patients plus 17 patients who later progressed to ophthalmopathy. The roughly 100 discovery patients were randomly divided into training and test sets at a 7:3 ratio. Thyroid tissue and blood T-cell repertoires from several Graves' hyperthyroidism patients were also compared in the study. After blood sampling, hyperthyroidism patients were treated with methimazole at a starting dose of 30 mg daily, and ophthalmopathy patients were treated with high-dose intravenous methylprednisolone. TCR Vbeta CDR3 sequencing of some 140 peripheral blood samples (approximately 44 ophthalmopathy, about 80 hyperthyroidism and about 17 progressor patients) is reported in the paper.

The TCR beta CDR3 regions were amplified from RNA transcripts. A first-round RT-PCR of the TCR CDR3 used the HTBI primer set with the Qiagen OneStep RT-PCR kit. Libraries were constructed in a second round of multiplex PCR, after which size selection and purification were carried out. The libraries were sequenced on an Illumina HiSeq2000 using paired-end 100 bp reads. The source study handled its data this way. Raw data were processed with SOAPnuke, discarding reads with adapters, uncalled bases, mean Phred below 15, or no exact constant-primer or identifier match. High-quality paired reads were merged with COPE v1.2.5, and unique nucleotide sequences were defined as clonotypes. MiTCR v1.1 was used to align clonotypes to the IMGT TRBV, TRBD and TRBJ reference segments. Analysis was restricted to V-J combinations with a frequency above 0.0001, which covered roughly 99% of repertoires. The TCS score was defined as the ratio of F50 (clonal expansion) to E x V (chaos), calculated using BLOSUM62-based TCRdist between CDR3 peptides within each V-J. Welch's t-statistics and random forest reduced around 510 V-J features to 10 to 15, which were used in a naive Bayes classifier (R e1071). The public reads were run again by TCRdb, first through fastp at Q25 and then through MiXCR, and only productive beta chains were kept. Under each unique CDR3 protein, matching rows form one entry showing the most common genes and DNA. The V and J calls follow TCRdb's processing rather than the paper's. The sample table records approximately 700,000 distinct CDR3 sequences; roughly 17% of these occur just once. The ten most abundant clones make up 8.4% of the sample.

This clonotype was seen repeatedly, ten times or more. Its cognate antigen has yet to be identified. Per-nucleotide qualities are absent, and no much larger clonotype sits a single base away. The study at large found these results: Most expanded thyroid clonotypes (frequency above 0.001) were also detected in blood, suggesting blood repertoires may reflect thyroid immune responses. In validation, the model predicted progression to ophthalmopathy a median of about 6.5 months before onset, with over 60% sensitivity and about 75% specificity. In cross-validation, a model built on a 13 V-J signature told ophthalmopathy apart from stable hyperthyroidism with 85% to 90% sensitivity and about 81% specificity, and in testing the same model reached 80%/75%. Sample size was not statistically predetermined, and investigators were not blinded to group allocation.

A patient counted as having stable Graves' hyperthyroidism if no progression to ophthalmopathy occurred over 18 months of follow-up. The hyperthyroidism patients were between 18 and 65 years old and newly diagnosed, with a disease duration of less than 2 months. Exclusion was applied to patients with uncontrolled infections, other autoimmune diseases, pregnancy or lactation. Diagnoses relied on clinical symptoms, serum thyroxine and TRAb, thyroid ultrasound and orbital computed tomography. PBMCs were isolated from about 10 ml of fresh peripheral blood by Ficoll-Paque density gradient centrifugation. Trizol reagent was used to extract total RNA, and RNA quality was then checked on an Agilent 2100 Bioanalyzer. The source of this sequence is a man aged 18 to 35 with Graves' hyperthyroidism. Sequences were obtained from blood.

CDR3 loop: CASSAVSDTQYF. The DNA sequence is TGTGCCAGTAGTGCGGTCTCAGATACGCAGTATTTT. In this chain, TRBV19 is recombined with TRBJ2-3; the D gene remains uncertain. CDR1 and CDR2, per the germline V gene (reference sequence), are LNHDA and SQIVND. The CDR3 runs 12 amino acids, cysteine and phenylalanine included. The retained sequence is limited to the CDR3, 36 bases, with the frame set at the first base. V is cut by 5 bases and J by 4 bases, and the space between the germline ends is 7 bases.